These 6 T cell receptor beta chains originate from one sample sequenced in a study of lymphopenia after photon versus proton radiotherapy. Sequencing used immunoSEQ multiplex PCR; TCRdb keeps in-frame clones, though not all of them. Among roughly 30,000 clones listed, approximately 87% were seen once. Specimen: peripheral blood, collected from a patient treated with photon-based radiotherapy. These receptors were collected from a woman aged 45-60 years with pancreatic cancer.

V gene TRBV28 combines with J gene TRBJ2-5, with no clear D. The length of the CDR3 is 11 residues. V dropped 5 bases and J dropped 4 bases, with 5 bases sitting between them. Germline loops: CDR1 MDHEN, CDR2 SYDVKM. Written as DNA, the CDR3 is TGTGCCAGCAGTCCACTAGAGACCCAGTACTTC. Amino acid sequence: CASSPLETQYF.

The chain has TRBV18 and TRBJ2-1; 10 bases are shared with TRBD2. Germline CDR1 KGHSH, CDR2 LQKENI. The CDR3 spans 16 residues. The junction had 7 bases not matched to a gene; V was cut back by 3 bases and J by 5 bases. Here the CDR3 DNA reads TGTGCCAGCTCACCCCGGACTAGCGGATTAAACAATGAGCAGTTCTTC. Protein product: CASSPRTSGLNNEQFF.

This clone was recorded only once. The chain couples TRBV7-2 to TRBJ2-5, with TRBD2 matching 14 bases. Germline values: CDR1 SGHTA, CDR2 FQGNSA. With 5 bases clipped from V and 4 bases from J, the junction kept 12 bases outside the gene matches. The CDR3 covers 18 residues. CDR3 residues: CASSHGTSGRRRGETQYF. In DNA form, the CDR3 reads TGTGCCAGCAGCCACGGGACTAGCGGGAGACGGCGGGGAGAGACCCAGTACTTC.

CDR3 residues: CASSPHVGSYNEQFF. The CDR3 region has the DNA TGCGCCAGCAGCCCCCACGTGGGCTCCTACAATGAGCAGTTCTTC. The V and J genes are TRBV5-1 and TRBJ2-1; D remains unclear. Trimming removed 4 bases from V and 0 bases from J, with 11 bases in between. CDR3 length equals 15 residues. Germline V gives CDR1 SGHRS, CDR2 YFSETQ.

CDR3 sequence: CASSLGPSGNTIYF. CDR3 coding DNA: TGTGCCAGCAGCTTGGGGCCCTCTGGAAACACCATATATTTT. This chain joins TRBV7-2 and TRBJ1-3, with a possible D match to TRBD1 (5 bases). In germline, CDR1 is SGHTA, CDR2 FQGNSA. This CDR3 contains 14 residues. V was clipped by 3 bases and J by 0 bases, with 6 bases between them.

V usage is TRBV28 and J usage is TRBJ2-3, with 13 bases that match TRBD2. From germline, CDR1 is MDHEN and CDR2 SYDVKM. The CDR3 totals 18 residues. The V and J ends lost 8 bases and 2 bases, in that order; junction bases with no gene match: 13. The CDR3 coding sequence is TGTGCCAGCGATGTCGGAACCGGACTAGCGGGAGTCACAGATACGCAGTATTTT. This gives the protein CASDVGTGLAGVTDTQYF.